This T cell receptor beta chain is from a study of post-analysis software for immune sequencing data. At the level of the study: Multiple sclerosis in the patients followed relapsing-remitting, secondary progressive and progressive-relapsing courses. Notes on the study in general: Pronounced co-clustering by F measure was evident among identically batched samples. Patients carried a handful of TRBV segments more frequently than controls did, and TRBV5-6, TRBV5-1 and TRBV20-1 were among them.

Germline loops: CDR1 MGHDK, CDR2 SYGVNS. V shed 5 bases, J shed 2 bases, and the junction held 9 bases outside the gene matches. CDR3 size: 16 residues. Incorporated into the TCR beta cDNA libraries were unique molecular identifiers, which served to reduce PCR and sequencing biases. T cells, about 0.95 to 10 million of them, yielded 500,000 or so cDNA molecules. TCRdb recomputed calls from the PCR reads with MiXCR, one row per CDR3 protein. This sample has about 430,000 distinct CDR3 sequences, with approximately 38% found just once. In the case of this clonotype: What it binds is not known.

This clonotype originated in a girl aged 2-10 years with multiple sclerosis. The rearrangement links TRBV25-1 to TRBJ2-3; TRBD1 matches at 8 bases. Specimen: blood. The CDR3 spells CASSPRQGAITDTQYF. The CDR3, as DNA: TGTGCCAGCAGTCCCCGGCAGGGGGCGATCACAGATACGCAGTATTTT.